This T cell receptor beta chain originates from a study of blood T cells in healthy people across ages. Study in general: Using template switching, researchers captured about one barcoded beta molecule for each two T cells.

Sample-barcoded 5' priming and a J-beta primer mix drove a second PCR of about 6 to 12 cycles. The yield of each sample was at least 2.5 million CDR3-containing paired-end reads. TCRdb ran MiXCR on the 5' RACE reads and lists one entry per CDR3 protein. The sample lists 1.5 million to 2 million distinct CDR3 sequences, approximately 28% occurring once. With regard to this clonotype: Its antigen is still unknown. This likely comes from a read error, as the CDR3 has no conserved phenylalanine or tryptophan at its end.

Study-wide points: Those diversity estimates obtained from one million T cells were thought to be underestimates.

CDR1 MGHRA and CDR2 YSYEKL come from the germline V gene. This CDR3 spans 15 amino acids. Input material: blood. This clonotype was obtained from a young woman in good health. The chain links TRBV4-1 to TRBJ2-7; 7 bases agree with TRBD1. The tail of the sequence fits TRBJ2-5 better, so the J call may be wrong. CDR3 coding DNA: TGCGCCAGCAGCCGACACGACAGGGACCAAGAGACCCAGTACTTA. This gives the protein CASSRHDRDQETQYL.